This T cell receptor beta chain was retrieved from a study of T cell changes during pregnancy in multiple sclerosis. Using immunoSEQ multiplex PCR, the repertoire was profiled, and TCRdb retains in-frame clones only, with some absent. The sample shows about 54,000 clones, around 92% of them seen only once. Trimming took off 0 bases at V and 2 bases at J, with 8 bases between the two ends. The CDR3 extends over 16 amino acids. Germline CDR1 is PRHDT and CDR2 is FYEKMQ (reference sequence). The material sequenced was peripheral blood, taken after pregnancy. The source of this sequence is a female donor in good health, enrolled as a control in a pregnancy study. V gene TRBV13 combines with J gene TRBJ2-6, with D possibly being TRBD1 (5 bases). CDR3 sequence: CASSLGGRAGANVLTF. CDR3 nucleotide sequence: TGTGCCAGCAGCTTAGGGGGCAGGGCTGGGGCCAACGTCCTGACTTTC.